This T cell receptor (beta chain) originates from a study of cytomegalovirus exposure and HLA in healthy donors. Study in general: Drawn from HLA-typed donors, around 85 million unique TCRs were held in an early data release. Study findings and constraints: A list of 150 or so TCR beta chains associated with cytomegalovirus was given. When analyzed later, a missense DCLRE1C variant was found to be linked to TCR beta V- and J-gene trimming.

This CDR3 spans 15 amino acids. Germline V gene lookup returns CDR1 SGHTS and CDR2 YDEGEE. V was pared by 3 bases and J by 11 bases, with 23 bases between. The study ran its PCR with 60 Vbeta and 13 Jbeta primers. TCRdb's copy holds only in-frame clones and misses some; the assay was immunoSEQ multiplex PCR. The table has fewer than 250,000 clones, over 80% seen once. Concerning this clone itself: Its antigen is undetermined.

This sequence was found in a man aged 30 to 39 in good health and CMV-seronegative. Material: PBMCs. The V call is TRBV5-8, the J call TRBJ1-2; no clear D. In DNA, the CDR3 is TGTGCCAGCAGCTCCAGACCACAGTCCGGATCGGATTACACCTTC. It translates to CASSSRPQSGSDYTF.